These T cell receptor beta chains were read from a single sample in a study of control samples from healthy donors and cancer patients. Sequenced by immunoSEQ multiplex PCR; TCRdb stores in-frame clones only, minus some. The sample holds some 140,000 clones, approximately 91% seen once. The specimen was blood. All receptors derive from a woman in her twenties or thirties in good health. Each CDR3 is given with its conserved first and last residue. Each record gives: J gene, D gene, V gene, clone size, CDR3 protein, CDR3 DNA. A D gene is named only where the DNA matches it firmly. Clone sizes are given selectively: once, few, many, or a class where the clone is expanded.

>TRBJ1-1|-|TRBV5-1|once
CASSLGQVNTEAFF
TGCGCCAGCAGCTTGGGACAGGTGAACACTGAAGCTTTCTTT
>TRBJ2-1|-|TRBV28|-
CASRPGNNEQFF
TGTGCCAGCCGTCCGGGCAACAATGAGCAGTTCTTC
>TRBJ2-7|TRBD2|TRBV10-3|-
CAISRGLAGSYEQYF
TGTGCCATCAGTCGGGGACTAGCGGGATCCTACGAGCAGTACTTC
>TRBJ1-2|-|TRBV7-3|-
CASSPNGGGRDGYTF
TGTGCCAGCAGCCCCAATGGGGGGGGCAGGGATGGCTACACCTTC
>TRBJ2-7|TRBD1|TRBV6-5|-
CASSYSRDRVTYEQYF
TGTGCCAGCAGTTACTCAAGGGACAGGGTAACTTACGAGCAGTACTTC
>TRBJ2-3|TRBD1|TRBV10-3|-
CAINHLPDRAGADTQYF
TGTGCCATCAATCACCTCCCCGACAGGGCAGGCGCAGATACGCAGTATTTT
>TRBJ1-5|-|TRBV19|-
CASNWDEGNQPQHF
TGTGCCAGTAATTGGGACGAGGGCAATCAGCCCCAGCATTTT
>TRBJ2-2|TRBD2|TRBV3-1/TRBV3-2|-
CASSPRRSGRAGELFF
TGTGCCAGCAGCCCCCGGAGAAGCGGGAGGGCCGGGGAGCTGTTTTTT
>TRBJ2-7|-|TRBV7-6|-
CASSLVRRGEQYF
TGTGCCAGCAGCTTAGTTCGGCGGGGCGAGCAGTACTTC
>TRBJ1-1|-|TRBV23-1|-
CASSLQGKEVDDTEAFF
TGCGCCAGCAGTTTACAGGGTAAGGAGGTAGACGACACTGAAGCTTTCTTT
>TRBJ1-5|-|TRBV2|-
CASSGGPGGLNQPQHF
TGTGCCAGCAGTGGGGGACCCGGGGGCCTCAATCAGCCCCAGCATTTT
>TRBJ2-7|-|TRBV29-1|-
CSVDKGTTPYEQYF
TGCAGCGTTGATAAGGGTACGACCCCTTACGAGCAGTACTTC
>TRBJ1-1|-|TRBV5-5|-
CASSFSRDTEAFF
TGTGCCAGCAGCTTTAGCAGAGACACTGAAGCTTTCTTT
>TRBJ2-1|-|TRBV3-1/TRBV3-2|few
CASRDNYNEQFF
TGTGCCAGCAGGGACAACTACAATGAGCAGTTCTTC
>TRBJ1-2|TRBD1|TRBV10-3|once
CAISRTPTGDYGYTF
TGTGCCATCAGTAGAACACCTACAGGGGACTATGGCTACACCTTC
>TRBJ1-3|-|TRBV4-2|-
CASSQGTGNTIYF
TGTGCCAGCAGCCAGGGGACTGGAAACACCATATATTTT
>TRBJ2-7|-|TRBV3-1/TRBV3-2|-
CASSQELVPYEQYF
TGTGCCAGCAGCCAAGAATTAGTCCCCTACGAGCAGTACTTC
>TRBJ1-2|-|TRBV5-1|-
CASSLLISTGYGYTF
TGCGCCAGCAGCTTGTTAATCAGCACGGGCTATGGCTACACCTTC
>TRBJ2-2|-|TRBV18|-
CASSLSDTGELFF
TGTGCCAGCTCCCTTTCTGACACCGGGGAGCTGTTTTTT
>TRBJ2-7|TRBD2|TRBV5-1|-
CASSFSGLAGGAYEQYF
TGCGCCAGCAGCTTCTCGGGACTAGCGGGAGGGGCTTACGAGCAGTACTTC
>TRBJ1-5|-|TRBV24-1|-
CATSEVSNQPQHF
TGTGCCACCAGTGAGGTGAGCAATCAGCCCCAGCATTTT
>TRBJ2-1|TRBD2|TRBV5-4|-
CASSLGGSGRFNEQFF
TGTGCCAGCAGCTTGGGTGGTAGCGGGAGATTCAATGAGCAGTTCTTC
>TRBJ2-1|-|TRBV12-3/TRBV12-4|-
CASSSTGNEQFF
TGTGCCAGCAGTAGTACAGGGAATGAGCAGTTCTTC
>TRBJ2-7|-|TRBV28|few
CASSFPDNSYEQYF
TGTGCCAGCAGTTTCCCCGACAATTCCTACGAGCAGTACTTC
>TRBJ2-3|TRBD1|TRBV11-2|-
CASSPGQGATDTQYF
TGTGCCAGCAGTCCCGGACAGGGGGCTACAGATACGCAGTATTTT
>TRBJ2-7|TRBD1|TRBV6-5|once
CAVRDRFTYEQYF
TGTGCCGTAAGGGACAGGTTTACCTACGAGCAGTACTTC
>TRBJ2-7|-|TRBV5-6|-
CASSIPGVNEQYF
TGTGCCAGCAGCATACCAGGGGTCAACGAGCAGTACTTC
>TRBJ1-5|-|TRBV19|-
CASSILSDQPQHF
TGTGCCAGTAGTATTTTGTCAGATCAGCCCCAGCATTTT
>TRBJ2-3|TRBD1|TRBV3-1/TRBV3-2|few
CASSQAGQGQDTQYF
TGTGCCAGCAGCCAAGCGGGACAGGGACAAGATACGCAGTATTTT
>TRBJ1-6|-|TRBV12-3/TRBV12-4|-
CASRGEQGSPLHF
TGTGCCAGCAGAGGGGAGCAAGGGTCACCCCTCCACTTT
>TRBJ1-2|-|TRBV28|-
CASRENRGYTF
TGTGCCAGCAGGGAGAATCGTGGCTACACCTTC
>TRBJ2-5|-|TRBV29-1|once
CSARSGLGVQETQYF
TGCAGCGCCCGCTCGGGGTTGGGAGTCCAAGAGACCCAGTACTTC
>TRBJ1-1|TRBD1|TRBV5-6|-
CASSPEGQGYTEAFF
TGTGCCAGCAGCCCGGAAGGACAGGGCTACACTGAAGCTTTCTTT
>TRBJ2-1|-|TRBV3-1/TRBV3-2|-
CASSQVTGTHNEQFF
TGTGCCAGCAGCCAAGTAACCGGGACCCACAATGAGCAGTTCTTC
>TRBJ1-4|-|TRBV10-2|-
CASSESTSGIGEKLFF
TGCGCCAGCAGTGAGTCGACCTCGGGGATAGGTGAAAAACTGTTTTTT
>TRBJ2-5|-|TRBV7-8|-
CASSLVGAPQETQYF
TGTGCCAGCAGCCTAGTCGGAGCTCCGCAAGAGACCCAGTACTTC
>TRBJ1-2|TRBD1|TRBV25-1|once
CASSEGAGGPYGYTF
TGTGCCAGCAGTGAAGGAGCAGGGGGCCCCTATGGCTACACCTTC